The 2 T cell receptor beta chains reported below all come from one sample, sequenced in a study of T cells in women clearing cervical HPV infection. Profiling relied on immunoSEQ multiplex PCR, and the TCRdb table lists in-frame clones only, not all of them. Its listing shows roughly 20,000 clones. Material for sequencing was blood buffy coat. These receptor sequences come from a woman between 18 and 70 years old with a cervical HPV16 infection that either progressed to CIN3+ or cleared (not recorded which).

About this clone: The read finishes 3 residues shy of the CDR3 end, and the germline J gene is used to complete it. This chain links TRBV2 with TRBJ2-7, with D possibly being TRBD2 (6 bases). Trimming took 5 bases from V and 1 from J, leaving 18 bases between them. The CDR3 has 16 residues. Looked up from germline, CDR1 is SNHLY and CDR2 is FYNNEI. This CDR3 reads CASSLGDRDLSYEQYF. The covered CDR3 bases are TGTGCCAGCAGTCTAGGAGACCGGGACTTATCCTACGAG.

On this clone itself: The CDR3 extends 3 residues past the end of the read, so its final part is completed from the germline J gene. The J gene is TRBJ2-5, the V gene TRBV19, with D possibly being TRBD2 (5 bases). This CDR3 contains 13 residues. V lost 3 bases, J lost 5 bases, and 10 bases lay in between. Per the germline V gene, CDR1 is LNHDA and CDR2 is SQIVND (reference sequence). The CDR3 sequence is CASSMRVEETQYF. CDR3 bases read: TGTGCCAGTAGTATGAGGGTAGAGGAGACC.